This entry is about one T cell receptor (beta chain). This CDR3 is 16 amino acids long. Trimming stripped 4 bases from V and 2 bases from J, with 16 bases between. Germline loops: CDR1 SGHTA, CDR2 FQGNSA. This record belongs to a study of blood T cell repertoires in COVID-19. The protocol was immunoSEQ multiplex PCR, while the TCRdb copy is restricted to in-frame clones and leaves out a portion. The table shows 280,000 or so clones, with 75% to 90% occurring only once. The sequence was obtained from a woman aged 50 to 60 who had recovered from COVID-19. The V gene is TRBV7-2, the J gene TRBJ2-3; D is uncertain. Sample: PBMCs or T cells enriched from blood (not recorded which). For the CDR3, the DNA is TGTGCCAGCAGCTCGCCTTTGTTTGACTTCACAGATACGCAGTATTTT. It codes for CASSSPLFDFTDTQYF.